Sequencing of this T cell receptor beta chain was carried out in a study of CD8 T cells in ankylosing spondylitis. Using quantitative 5'-RACE with molecular barcodes, the authors made TCR beta libraries. TCRdb recomputed calls from the 5' RACE reads with MiXCR, one row per CDR3 protein. The top ten clones hold under 0.6% of a sample with 750,000 to 850,000 distinct CDR3 sequences, 10% to 15% of them seen once. V dropped 6 bases and J dropped 6; count of bases not matched to a gene: 2. Germline V gene lookup returns CDR1 SQVTM and CDR2 ANQGSEA. The CDR3 runs to 12 residues. Study outcomes and limitations: Reports say disease-linked clones showed up significantly more in matched ankylosing spondylitis synovial fluid. Typical of ankylosing spondylitis blood, it appeared, was a TCR beta motif of several highly homologous variants. Prior literature has documented some motif variants in synovial fluid and blood from reactive arthritis.

This clonotype was detected many times. Its antigen is not identified. The sequencing sample was made of blood, either unsorted or a sorted T cell fraction (not recorded which). This sequence joins TRBV29-1 and TRBJ2-4, with 10 bases matching TRBD1. This clonotype was obtained from a male donor with ankylosing spondylitis. The CDR3 DNA reads as TGCAGCGTGTGGGACAGGGGAAACATTCAGTACTTC. Its translation is CSVWDRGNIQYF. The entire variable domain, with the rest obtained from reference TRBV29-1 and TRBJ2-4, is as follows: SAVISQKPSRDICQRGTSLTIQCQVDSQVTMMFWYRQQPGQSLTLIATANQGSEATYESGFVIDKFPISRPNLTFSTLTVSNMSPEDSSIYLCSVWDRGNIQYFGAGTRLSVL.